This T cell receptor beta chain was sequenced for a study of T-cell reconstitution after alpha-beta-depleted transplantation in children. General observations from the study: T-cell counts and diversity at one year post-transplant came mainly from newly produced T cells.

V was shortened by 5 bases and J by 6 bases, with 16 bases between the two germline ends. The length of the CDR3 is 13 residues. Germline CDR1 and CDR2: DFQATT and SNEGSKA (reference sequence). A TCRbeta library incorporating unique molecular identifiers was prepared. TCRdb passed the PCR reads through MiXCR, listing each CDR3 protein once. The repertoire holds fewer than 700,000 distinct CDR3 sequences, with around 13% as singletons. On this clonotype itself: The antigen is unknown.

Specimen: PBMCs, mostly from graft donor cells, collected 360 days after TCRalphabeta/CD19-depleted stem cell transplant. The TCR originated in a male patient aged 10-17 years who had a stem cell transplant for acute myeloid leukemia, so the T cells may come from the graft donor. The chain carries TRBV20-1 and TRBJ1-2; D possibly corresponds to TRBD1 (5 bases). The DNA for the CDR3 is TGCAGTGCTCTCGACCCCTTAGGGGATGGCTACACCTTC. It is translated as CSALDPLGDGYTF.